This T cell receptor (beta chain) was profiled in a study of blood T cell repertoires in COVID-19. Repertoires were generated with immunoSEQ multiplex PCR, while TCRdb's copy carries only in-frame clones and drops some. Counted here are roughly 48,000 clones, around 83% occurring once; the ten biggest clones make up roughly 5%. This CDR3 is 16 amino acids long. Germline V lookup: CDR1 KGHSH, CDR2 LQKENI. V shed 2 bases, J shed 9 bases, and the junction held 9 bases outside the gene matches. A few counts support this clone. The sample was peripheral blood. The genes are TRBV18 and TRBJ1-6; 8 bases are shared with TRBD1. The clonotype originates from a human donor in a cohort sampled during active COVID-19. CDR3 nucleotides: TGTGCCAGCTCACCAACTCCCCCAGGGGGCGGTTCACCCCTCCACTTT. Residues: CASSPTPPGGGSPLHF.